Below, 31 T cell receptor beta chains from the same sample are listed, as sequenced in a study of human T cells and chemical hapten exposure. TCRdb re-called the RACE reads through MiXCR, storing one row per CDR3 protein. Seen here are roughly 200,000 distinct CDR3 sequences, 20% to 25% observed once, and the top ten hold roughly 2.5%. Time point defined: patch test 3, about 24 weeks after DPC sensitization. Treatment indicated: therapeutic diphenylcyclopropenone sensitization with weekly scalp DPC. Sample: whole blood, taken in connection with sensitization to the hapten diphenylcyclopropenone (DPC). Receptors originate from a woman in her thirties or forties with alopecia areata. Some clones in this sample may be carry-over from other donors' samples.

The V call is TRBV20-1, the J call TRBJ2-3; 10 nucleotides line up with TRBD2. The CDR3 has 13 residues. J lost 6 bases, V lost 6 bases, and 6 bases had no gene match. Germline V gene lookup returns CDR1 DFQATT and CDR2 SNEGSKA (reference sequence). The CDR3 sequence: CSAAGLAFDTQYF. The CDR3 DNA sequence: TGCAGTGCAGCGGGACTAGCGTTCGATACGCAGTATTTT.

V and J are TRBV11-2 and TRBJ2-5; D call uncertain. V was cut by 5 bases and J by 0 bases, with 7 bases left in between. CDR1 is SGHAT, CDR2 FQNNGV, per germline. The CDR3 spans 13 residues. In nucleotides, the CDR3 is TGTGCCAGCAGCCCCTCGTACCAAGAGACCCAGTACTTC. Encoded protein: CASSPSYQETQYF. Based on the CDR3 plus reference TRBV11-2 and TRBJ2-5, the full variable domain is EAGVAQSPRYKIIEKRQSVAFWCNPISGHATLYWYQQILGQGPKLLIQFQNNGVVDDSQLPKDRFSAERLKGVDSTLKIQPAKLEDSAVYLCASSPSYQETQYFGPGTRLLVL.

This clonotype was counted at least ten times. The junction shows a germline mismatch at one end, possibly a read error. The rearrangement uses TRBV5-1 and TRBJ2-5; D call uncertain. This CDR3 is 12 amino acids long. The germline gives CDR1 SGHRS, CDR2 YFSETQ. This CDR3 is CASSLGQETQYF. The CDR3 bases are TGTGCCAGCAGCTTGGGCCAAGAGACCCAGTACTTC.

Only a few counts were recorded for this clonotype. CDR3 residues: CATSRGRYQETQYF. The DNA of the CDR3 is TGTGCCACCAGCAGGGGACGGTACCAAGAGACCCAGTACTTC. This chain joins TRBV15 and TRBJ2-5, with D possibly called TRBD1 or TRBD2 (5 bases each). CDR3 size: 14 residues. Germline CDR1 is LNHNV and CDR2 is YYDKDF (reference sequence). V shed 3 bases and J shed 0 bases, with 8 bases lying between them.

The sample holds a few counts of this clonotype. The rearrangement links TRBV20-1 to TRBJ2-1; no reliable D call. CDR3 size: 11 residues. V lost 6 bases to trimming and J lost 8 bases, with 11 bases between them. CDR1 is DFQATT, CDR2 SNEGSKA, per germline (reference sequence). Here the CDR3 DNA reads TGCAGTGCAGGAGTAGGATATGAGCAGTTCTTC. The encoded protein is CSAGVGYEQFF.

The chain links TRBV27 to TRBJ1-4; 7 bases are shared with TRBD1. V dropped 3 bases and J dropped 13; count of bases not matched to a gene: 14. Germline V gene lookup returns CDR1 MNHEY and CDR2 SMNVEV (reference sequence). CDR3 length: 15 amino acids. CDR3 DNA: TGTGCCAGCAGTTTTAGGGGACAGAGGAATTATGGACTGTTTTTT. It yields the protein CASSFRGQRNYGLFF.

This clonotype has just a few counts. The genes are TRBV2 and TRBJ2-2, with D unresolved. The V gene's germline CDR1 is SNHLY and CDR2 FYNNEI. This CDR3 region has 12 residues. With 1 base removed from V and 6 bases from J, the gap between germline ends came to 3 bases. The CDR3 nucleotides are TGTGCCAGCAGTGAAGGTCCCGGGGAGCTGTTTTTT. It specifies CASSEGPGELFF.

The table lists this clonotype with many counts. J is TRBJ2-3 and V is TRBV7-9, with D hard to call. The germline CDR1 and CDR2 sequences are SEHNR and FQNEAQ (reference sequence). This CDR3 is 13 amino acids long. V was pared by 0 bases and J by 3 bases, with 4 bases between. CDR3 loop: CASSLARTDTQYF. CDR3 sequence (DNA): TGTGCCAGCAGCTTAGCCCGGACAGATACGCAGTATTTT.

V gene TRBV4-1 combines with J gene TRBJ2-3; D is uncertain. The V and J ends lost 1 base and 2 bases respectively, with 10 bases between them. CDR3 length equals 15 residues. CDR1 MGHRA and CDR2 YSYEKL come from the germline V gene. This CDR3 is CASSQAARFTDTQYF. The CDR3 DNA sequence: TGCGCCAGCAGCCAAGCCGCCCGATTCACAGATACGCAGTATTTT.

The chain couples TRBV28 to TRBJ1-5, with 7 positions matching TRBD1. Germline CDR1 is MDHEN and CDR2 is SYDVKM. Trimming at V came to 6 bases and at J to 1 base, leaving 0 bases not matched to a gene. There are 13 residues in the CDR3. CDR3 sequence: CASRQGSNQPQHF. The CDR3 nucleotides read TGTGCCAGCAGACAGGGGAGCAATCAGCCCCAGCATTTT.

The CDR3 spells CATSRDVRNYGYTF. CDR3 sequence (DNA): TGTGCCACCAGCAGAGATGTGAGGAACTATGGCTACACCTTC. This chain joins TRBV15 and TRBJ1-2, with D unresolved. The CDR3 totals 14 residues. CDR1 is LNHNV and CDR2 is YYDKDF in the germline V gene (reference sequence). Trimming removed 0 bases from V and 2 bases from J, with 7 bases in between.

V is TRBV6-2 or TRBV6-3 and J is TRBJ2-1, with 13 bases lining up with TRBD2. The CDR3 extends over 18 amino acids. The ends lost 6 bases at V and 0 bases at J; junction bases unmatched: 8. Germline V CDR1 and CDR2: MNHEY, SVGEGT. CDR3 residues: CASSPGTSGAYSYNEQFF. The CDR3 coding sequence is TGTGCCAGCAGCCCCGGGACTAGCGGGGCTTACTCCTACAATGAGCAGTTCTTC.

The sample holds a few counts of this clonotype. The J gene is TRBJ2-4, the V gene TRBV10-3; D call uncertain. The CDR3 contains 12 residues. The germline V and J ends were trimmed by 3 bases and 8 bases, with 8 bases remaining between them. CDR1 and CDR2 from the germline V gene are ENHRY and SYGVKD. CDR3 bases: TGTGCCATCAGTGAATCGGAAGACATTCAGTACTTC. Translation gives CAISESEDIQYF.

This sequence joins TRBV12-3 or TRBV12-4 and TRBJ2-1; D possibly corresponds to TRBD1 (7 bases). The CDR3 runs to 16 residues. Trimming removed 6 bases at V and 6 bases at J, with 21 bases between. Here the CDR3 reads CASSQYQGGFSNEQFF. CDR3 nucleotide sequence: TGTGCCAGCAGCCAATACCAGGGGGGATTCAGCAATGAGCAGTTCTTC.

This clonotype appeared a few times. The gene calls are TRBV21-1 and TRBJ2-1; the table's D gene call, TRBD2, was not cross checked with the DNA. TRBV21-1 is an annotated pseudogene. The CDR3 spans 17 residues. The CDR3 DNA is TGTGCCAGCAGCAAGGTGGGACTAGCGGCCTCCTACAATGAGCAGTTCTTC. It codes for CASSKVGLAASYNEQFF.

This clonotype was counted a few times. The rearrangement joins TRBV9 to TRBJ2-2; D is unresolved. The CDR3 has 12 amino acids. The germline CDR1 and CDR2 sequences are SGDLS and YYNGEE. V lost 0 bases to trimming and J lost 7 bases, with 4 bases between them. The CDR3 reads CASSVVGGELFF. The CDR3 DNA reads TGTGCCAGCAGCGTAGTGGGCGGGGAGCTGTTTTTT.

Ten or more counts support this clonotype. This sequence joins TRBV10-3 and TRBJ1-6, with 8 bases that match TRBD1. CDR1 and CDR2 (germline): ENHRY, SYGVKD. Trimming cost V 6 bases and J 5 bases; bases outside gene matches: 6. CDR3 length: 15 residues. The CDR3 spells CAISDGQGNNSPLHF. CDR3 bases: TGTGCCATCAGCGACGGACAGGGAAATAATTCACCCCTCCACTTT.

The table lists this clonotype with a few counts. This sequence joins TRBV29-1 and TRBJ1-2; 9 bases fit TRBD1. Germline V gives CDR1 SQVTM, CDR2 ANQGSEA. Trimming removed 3 bases from V and 8 bases from J; junction bases left unmatched: 1. The CDR3 is 11 amino acids. The CDR3 sequence is CSVEDRGGYTF. As DNA, the CDR3 is TGCAGCGTTGAGGACAGGGGCGGCTACACCTTC.

The chain uses TRBV7-2 and TRBJ2-5, with D maybe TRBD1 (5 bases). Germline CDR1 and CDR2: SGHTA and FQGNSA. V was trimmed by 3 bases and J by 10 bases, leaving 9 bases between them. This CDR3 region has 11 residues. The CDR3 sequence: CASSFSQGQYF. The CDR3 DNA is TGTGCCAGCAGCTTCAGCCAGGGCCAGTACTTC.

This clonotype has only a few counts. V and J are TRBV5-1 and TRBJ2-3; possibly TRBD2 for D (6 bases). Germline values: CDR1 SGHRS, CDR2 YFSETQ. Between the trimmed V and J ends, which lost 4 bases and 1 base, there was a span of 13 bases. The CDR3 loop spans 15 amino acids. The CDR3 is CASSGGTAGTDTQYF. In DNA form, the CDR3 reads TGCGCCAGCAGCGGAGGGACCGCGGGCACAGATACGCAGTATTTT. The variable domain in full, with the rest retrieved from reference TRBV5-1 and TRBJ2-3, is KAGVTQTPRYLIKTRGQQVTLSCSPISGHRSVSWYQQTPGQGLQFLFEYFSETQRNKGNFPGRFSGRQFSNSRSEMNVSTLELGDSALYLCASSGGTAGTDTQYFGPGTRLTVL.

This clonotype was detected a few times. The V gene is TRBV28, the J gene TRBJ2-1; D possibly uses TRBD1 or TRBD2 (6 bases each). CDR1 and CDR2 from the germline V gene are MDHEN and SYDVKM. The CDR3 loop spans 14 amino acids. Trimming removed 5 bases at V and 8 bases at J, with 16 bases between. The CDR3 nucleotides are TGTGCCAGCAGTCGGGGGCCTCTTTTAGATGAGCAGTTCTTC. It encodes CASSRGPLLDEQFF.

In this sample, this clonotype turned up a few times. The chain carries TRBV28 and TRBJ2-3, with 12 bases lining up with TRBD2. V was pared by 8 bases and J by 4 bases, with 10 bases of the junction left unmatched. From germline, CDR1 is MDHEN and CDR2 SYDVKM. This CDR3 spans 16 amino acids. The CDR3 DNA reads TGTGCCAGCCATCTAGCGGGAGGGGTCTTTTCAGATACGCAGTATTTT. Translation gives CASHLAGGVFSDTQYF.

The J gene is TRBJ2-1, the V gene TRBV5-1; the D gene is possibly TRBD1 (6 bases). CDR1 SGHRS and CDR2 YFSETQ come from the germline V gene. CDR3 size: 15 residues. V lost 6 bases to trimming and J lost 5 bases, with 18 bases between them. The CDR3 loop is CASTNQGLINNEQFF. In DNA, the CDR3 is TGCGCCAGCACGAACCAGGGGCTGATTAACAATGAGCAGTTCTTC.

This clonotype turned up a few times. The CDR3 loop reads CASTISGTSGIYEQYF. The DNA for the CDR3 is TGTGCCAGCACCATTTCCGGGACTAGCGGCATCTACGAGCAGTACTTC. This chain joins TRBV9 and TRBJ2-7; 11 nucleotides agree with TRBD2. The CDR3 has 16 amino acids. CDR1 SGDLS and CDR2 YYNGEE come from the germline V gene. V shed 6 bases, J shed 3 bases, and the junction held 11 bases outside the gene matches.

Many counts were recorded for this clonotype. The chain has TRBV6-5 and TRBJ2-6, with D perhaps TRBD2 (5 bases). Trimming stripped 2 bases from V and 1 base from J, with 9 bases between. CDR1 is MNHEY and CDR2 is SVGAGI in the germline V gene. The CDR3 consists of 16 residues. The CDR3 protein is CASSYAEGSGANVLTF. The DNA for the CDR3 is TGTGCCAGCAGTTACGCCGAGGGATCTGGGGCCAACGTCCTGACTTTC.

This clonotype has ten or more counts. The chain has TRBV29-1 and TRBJ2-2, with D possibly TRBD1 on 6 matching bases. This CDR3 contains 15 residues. The V end was cut by 5 bases, the J end by 5 bases, with 18 bases between. CDR1 is SQVTM and CDR2 is ANQGSEA in the germline V gene. The CDR3 DNA reads TGCAGCGTTACTCGACAGGACCCAAAGACCGGGGAGCTGTTTTTT. Translated, it gives CSVTRQDPKTGELFF.

V gene TRBV7-9 combines with J gene TRBJ1-4, with D perhaps matching TRBD1 (6 bases). The germline V gene has CDR1 SEHNR and CDR2 FQNEAQ (reference sequence). V lost 5 bases, J lost 8 bases, and 18 bases lay in between. The CDR3 loop spans 15 amino acids. Written as DNA, the CDR3 is TGTGCCAGCAGCCGCCAATCCGGGACAAAGGAAAAACTGTTTTTT. Encoded protein: CASSRQSGTKEKLFF.

The genes are TRBV6-2 or TRBV6-3 and TRBJ2-3; TRBD2 is a possible D gene (5 bases). CDR1 MNHEY and CDR2 SVGEGT come from the germline V gene. Between the trimmed V and J ends, which lost 6 bases and 6 bases, there was a span of 10 bases. The CDR3 totals 12 residues. CDR3 sequence reads: CASRELDDTQYF. The CDR3 DNA reads TGTGCCAGCAGAGAACTAGATGATACGCAGTATTTT.

This clonotype showed up many times. This chain links TRBV5-6 with TRBJ2-7; D is undetermined. Per germline, CDR1 SGHDT and CDR2 YYEEEE. The CDR3 sequence is 11 residues long. With 0 bases removed from V and 6 bases from J, the gap between germline ends came to 4 bases. The CDR3 is CASSLAGEQYF. In nucleotides, the CDR3 is TGTGCCAGCAGCTTGGCCGGCGAGCAGTACTTC.

CDR3 in DNA: TGTGCCAGCAGTTCCCGACAGGTTCATGAAAAACTGTTTTTT. The encoded protein is CASSSRQVHEKLFF. This chain joins TRBV28 and TRBJ1-4, with a possible D match to TRBD1 (6 bases). This CDR3 spans 14 amino acids. Germline V CDR1 and CDR2: MDHEN, SYDVKM. V was cut by 4 bases and J by 6 bases, with 12 bases left in between.

This clonotype was observed a handful of times. This chain uses TRBV6-5 with TRBJ2-7; D perhaps matches TRBD1 (6 bases). The germline CDR1 and CDR2 sequences are MNHEY and SVGAGI. Trimming pared 5 bases from V and 0 bases from J, leaving 20 bases between. The CDR3 extends over 17 amino acids. DNA for the CDR3: TGTGCCAGCAGTCCCCCCCCCGGGACACCTAGCTCCTACGAGCAGTACTTC. This encodes CASSPPPGTPSSYEQYF.